The rows below give T cell receptor beta chains drawn from one sample of a study of cytomegalovirus exposure and HLA in healthy donors. Repertoires were generated with immunoSEQ multiplex PCR, while TCRdb's copy carries only in-frame clones and drops some. Of roughly 98,000 clones listed, 65% to 85% are singletons. The sample comprised PBMCs. These receptor sequences come from a man aged 35-49 years in good health and CMV-seronegative. Both conserved end residues are part of each CDR3. Each record gives: J gene, V gene, clone size, D gene, CDR3 DNA, CDR3 protein. A D gene is named only where the DNA matches it firmly. Clone size is given for some rows only: seen once, a few or many times, or a class if the clone is expanded.

j_gene: TRBJ2-7; v_gene: TRBV18; abundance: .; d_gene: TRBD2; CDR3nt: TGTGCCAGCTCACCGGGAGGGAACTTCGAGCAGTACTTC; CDR3aa: CASSPGGNFEQYF
j_gene: TRBJ1-2; v_gene: TRBV27; abundance: once; d_gene: .; CDR3nt: TGTGCCAGCAGTCCGGGGGGGGGCTATGGCTACACCTTC; CDR3aa: CASSPGGGYGYTF
j_gene: TRBJ1-1; v_gene: TRBV27; abundance: .; d_gene: .; CDR3nt: TGTGCCAGCAGTCCCCGGTGGGGGCCGAACACTGAAGCTTTCTTT; CDR3aa: CASSPRWGPNTEAFF
j_gene: TRBJ1-6; v_gene: TRBV15; abundance: .; d_gene: .; CDR3nt: TGTGCCACCAGCAGTAGACAGGAGAATTCACCCCTCCACTTT; CDR3aa: CATSSRQENSPLHF
j_gene: TRBJ2-7; v_gene: TRBV15; abundance: once; d_gene: .; CDR3nt: TGTGCCACCAGCAGAGATAGGGGGTTAGACGAGCAGTACTTC; CDR3aa: CATSRDRGLDEQYF
j_gene: TRBJ1-1; v_gene: TRBV10-3; abundance: .; d_gene: TRBD1; CDR3nt: TGTGCCATCAGTCCGACAGGGGGCACTGAAGCTTTCTTT; CDR3aa: CAISPTGGTEAFF
j_gene: TRBJ2-3; v_gene: TRBV7-3; abundance: .; d_gene: TRBD1; CDR3nt: TGTGCCAGCAGCTCCCAGGGGGTGCCCACAGATACGCAGTATTTT; CDR3aa: CASSSQGVPTDTQYF
j_gene: TRBJ1-4; v_gene: TRBV5-1; abundance: .; d_gene: .; CDR3nt: TGCGCCAGCAGCTTGGACAGTTCTAATGAAAAACTGTTTTTT; CDR3aa: CASSLDSSNEKLFF
j_gene: TRBJ2-7; v_gene: TRBV30; abundance: .; d_gene: TRBD1; CDR3nt: TGTGCCTGGAGGTTGGCAGGGGGCACCTACGAGCAGTACTTC; CDR3aa: CAWRLAGGTYEQYF
j_gene: TRBJ1-1; v_gene: TRBV4-1; abundance: many; d_gene: .; CDR3nt: TGCGCCAGCAGCCAGCTCGGACAGTGGAACACTGAAGCTTTCTTT; CDR3aa: CASSQLGQWNTEAFF
j_gene: TRBJ1-4; v_gene: TRBV18; abundance: .; d_gene: .; CDR3nt: TGTGCCAGCTCACTCCCCAACCTAAGTAATGAAAAACTGTTTTTT; CDR3aa: CASSLPNLSNEKLFF
j_gene: TRBJ1-5; v_gene: TRBV6-1; abundance: .; d_gene: TRBD1; CDR3nt: TGTGCCAGCAGTGAAGACCGGGACAGGGGTAGCAATCAGCCCCAGCATTTT; CDR3aa: CASSEDRDRGSNQPQHF
j_gene: TRBJ2-1; v_gene: TRBV18; abundance: once; d_gene: TRBD1; CDR3nt: TGTGCCAGCTCAGACGACAGGGGGGGGAATGAGCAGTTCTTC; CDR3aa: CASSDDRGGNEQFF
j_gene: TRBJ2-1; v_gene: TRBV6-6; abundance: .; d_gene: .; CDR3nt: TGTGCCAGCAGTTATCAGGACAACTCCTACAATGAGCAGTTCTTC; CDR3aa: CASSYQDNSYNEQFF
j_gene: TRBJ1-2; v_gene: TRBV2; abundance: .; d_gene: TRBD1; CDR3nt: TGTGCCAGCAGTGAATCGCTACAGGGGGCGGGGGGCTACACCTTC; CDR3aa: CASSESLQGAGGYTF
j_gene: TRBJ2-1; v_gene: TRBV11-3; abundance: .; d_gene: .; CDR3nt: TGTGCCAGCAGCTTGTTTGCCGGTGAGCAGTTCTTC; CDR3aa: CASSLFAGEQFF
j_gene: TRBJ1-2; v_gene: TRBV5-1; abundance: .; d_gene: TRBD1; CDR3nt: TGCGCCAGCAGCCCTGGGACAGTCGTTTATGGCTACACCTTC; CDR3aa: CASSPGTVVYGYTF
j_gene: TRBJ2-3; v_gene: TRBV28; abundance: .; d_gene: TRBD1; CDR3nt: TGTGCCAGCAGTCGTCAGGGGGCAAGCACAGATACGCAGTATTTT; CDR3aa: CASSRQGASTDTQYF
j_gene: TRBJ1-6; v_gene: TRBV2; abundance: few; d_gene: .; CDR3nt: TGTGCCAGCACTCGGGACATATTTTCACCCCTCCACTTT; CDR3aa: CASTRDIFSPLHF
j_gene: TRBJ2-5; v_gene: TRBV11-3; abundance: .; d_gene: .; CDR3nt: TGTGCCAGCAGCCCTTCTCCCCGGGACAATCATCAGTACTTC; CDR3aa: CASSPSPRDNHQYF
j_gene: TRBJ2-2; v_gene: TRBV4-1; abundance: few; d_gene: .; CDR3nt: TGCGCCAGCAGCCACTCCAACACCGGGGAGCTGTTTTTT; CDR3aa: CASSHSNTGELFF
j_gene: TRBJ2-3; v_gene: TRBV19; abundance: .; d_gene: TRBD1; CDR3nt: TGTGCCAGTAGTATAACCGGGACAGGGCGCACAGATACGCAGTATTTT; CDR3aa: CASSITGTGRTDTQYF
j_gene: TRBJ2-7; v_gene: TRBV11-2; abundance: .; d_gene: .; CDR3nt: TGTGCCAGCAGCTCGCGGGTGCAATACGAGCAGTACTTC; CDR3aa: CASSSRVQYEQYF
j_gene: TRBJ2-5; v_gene: TRBV6-6; abundance: .; d_gene: .; CDR3nt: TGTGCCAGCAGTTACTCGTTATTCCAAGAGACCCAGTACTTC; CDR3aa: CASSYSLFQETQYF
j_gene: TRBJ1-2; v_gene: TRBV30; abundance: few; d_gene: .; CDR3nt: TGTGCCTGGAGTGGTTTGGGGCTGTACACCTTC; CDR3aa: CAWSGLGLYTF
j_gene: TRBJ2-2; v_gene: TRBV9; abundance: few; d_gene: .; CDR3nt: TGTGCCAGCAGCGTCTCTTTGAGACATACGAACACCGGGGAGCTGTTTTTT; CDR3aa: CASSVSLRHTNTGELFF
j_gene: TRBJ2-7; v_gene: TRBV11-2; abundance: once; d_gene: TRBD2; CDR3nt: TGTGCCAGCAGCTTACCGTCAGGACTAGCGACCTACGAGCAGTACTTC; CDR3aa: CASSLPSGLATYEQYF
j_gene: TRBJ1-6; v_gene: TRBV28; abundance: .; d_gene: TRBD1; CDR3nt: TGTGCCAGCACCATGGGCGGGGCAGGGGGCGATTCACCCCTCCACTTT; CDR3aa: CASTMGGAGGDSPLHF
j_gene: TRBJ2-7; v_gene: TRBV27; abundance: .; d_gene: TRBD2; CDR3nt: TGTGCCAGCAGTTTTTCCCTGACTAGCGGGGAATACTTC; CDR3aa: CASSFSLTSGEYF
j_gene: TRBJ1-5; v_gene: TRBV5-1; abundance: .; d_gene: TRBD1; CDR3nt: TGCGCCAGCAGCCCGGGACAGGCCAATCAGCCCCAGCATTTT; CDR3aa: CASSPGQANQPQHF
j_gene: TRBJ2-1; v_gene: TRBV5-1; abundance: .; d_gene: .; CDR3nt: TGCGCCAGCAGCGGCAGGGGCTACAATGAGCAGTTCTTC; CDR3aa: CASSGRGYNEQFF
j_gene: TRBJ1-6; v_gene: TRBV7-3; abundance: .; d_gene: .; CDR3nt: TGTGCCAGCAGCTTAACGGGGCAGAATTCACCCCTCCACTTT; CDR3aa: CASSLTGQNSPLHF
j_gene: TRBJ1-1; v_gene: TRBV7-9; abundance: .; d_gene: .; CDR3nt: TGTGCCAGCAGCTTAATGGTGGACAGCTGGGCTTTCTTT; CDR3aa: CASSLMVDSWAFF
j_gene: TRBJ2-5; v_gene: TRBV2; abundance: .; d_gene: .; CDR3nt: TGTGCCAGCAGGAGGGACTCCTCGGGAGAGACCCAGTACTTC; CDR3aa: CASRRDSSGETQYF
j_gene: TRBJ2-7; v_gene: TRBV11-3; abundance: .; d_gene: .; CDR3nt: TGTGCCAGCAGCTCCGACAGAGACGAGCAGTACTTC; CDR3aa: CASSSDRDEQYF
j_gene: TRBJ2-7; v_gene: TRBV15; abundance: .; d_gene: TRBD1; CDR3nt: TGTGCCACCAGCACAGGACAGGGGGCGACCAACGAGCAGTACTTC; CDR3aa: CATSTGQGATNEQYF
j_gene: TRBJ1-2; v_gene: TRBV2; abundance: .; d_gene: .; CDR3nt: TGTGCCAGCAGTGGACAGAATTTGGGCGGCTACACCTTC; CDR3aa: CASSGQNLGGYTF
j_gene: TRBJ1-3; v_gene: TRBV6-5; abundance: .; d_gene: .; CDR3nt: TGTGCCAGCAGTTCGTCGGGAAGCTCTGGAAACACCATATATTTT; CDR3aa: CASSSSGSSGNTIYF
j_gene: TRBJ1-2; v_gene: TRBV5-4; abundance: .; d_gene: TRBD1; CDR3nt: TGTGCCAGCAGCTCGGACAGGAAACATTATGGCTACACCTTC; CDR3aa: CASSSDRKHYGYTF
j_gene: TRBJ2-7; v_gene: TRBV7-9; abundance: .; d_gene: TRBD1; CDR3nt: TGTGCCAGCAGCACGGACAGGGACTACGAGCAGTACTTC; CDR3aa: CASSTDRDYEQYF
j_gene: TRBJ1-5; v_gene: TRBV7-9; abundance: few; d_gene: .; CDR3nt: TGTGCCAGCCAGACAGGCAATCAGCCCCAGCATTTT; CDR3aa: CASQTGNQPQHF
j_gene: TRBJ1-4; v_gene: TRBV28; abundance: .; d_gene: TRBD1; CDR3nt: TGTGCCAGCAGCTCCATCTTGACAGGGTCTAATGAAAAACTGTTTTTT; CDR3aa: CASSSILTGSNEKLFF
j_gene: TRBJ2-3; v_gene: TRBV21-1; abundance: .; d_gene: .; CDR3nt: TGTGCCAGCAGCAAAGCTACCAGATTCACAGATACGCAGTATTTT; CDR3aa: CASSKATRFTDTQYF
j_gene: TRBJ2-7; v_gene: TRBV5-1; abundance: many; d_gene: TRBD1; CDR3nt: TGCGCCAGCTACCGGGACAGGGTGACCTACGAGCAGTACTTC; CDR3aa: CASYRDRVTYEQYF
j_gene: TRBJ1-1; v_gene: TRBV11-1; abundance: .; d_gene: .; CDR3nt: TGTGCCAGCAGCTTAGAGGCTGGGGGCACTGAGGCTTTCTTT; CDR3aa: CASSLEAGGTEAFF
j_gene: TRBJ2-7; v_gene: TRBV9; abundance: few; d_gene: TRBD2; CDR3nt: TGTGCCAGCAGCCCGGGACTAGTCTCCTACGAGCAGTACTTC; CDR3aa: CASSPGLVSYEQYF
j_gene: TRBJ2-1; v_gene: TRBV11-2; abundance: .; d_gene: .; CDR3nt: TGTGCCAGCAGCTTAGATCCCGAAGCGGCCCAGTTCTTC; CDR3aa: CASSLDPEAAQFF
j_gene: TRBJ2-2; v_gene: TRBV28; abundance: once; d_gene: TRBD2; CDR3nt: TGTGCCAGCAGTGTCTGGACTAGCGGGGCGGGGGACGGGGAGCTGTTTTTT; CDR3aa: CASSVWTSGAGDGELFF
j_gene: TRBJ2-1; v_gene: TRBV28; abundance: .; d_gene: .; CDR3nt: TGTGCCAGCAGTTTTACTAGCTCAAATGAGCAGTTCTTC; CDR3aa: CASSFTSSNEQFF
j_gene: TRBJ2-2; v_gene: TRBV5-1; abundance: .; d_gene: TRBD1; CDR3nt: TGCGCCAGCAGCTCGGACAGGGCCGGGACCGGGGAGCTGTTTTTT; CDR3aa: CASSSDRAGTGELFF
j_gene: TRBJ2-6; v_gene: TRBV14; abundance: .; d_gene: TRBD2; CDR3nt: TGTGCCAGCCGTCTAGCGGGGAACTCTGGGGCCAACGTCCTGACTTTC; CDR3aa: CASRLAGNSGANVLTF
j_gene: TRBJ2-7; v_gene: TRBV5-1; abundance: .; d_gene: TRBD2; CDR3nt: TGCGCCAGCAGGGCCGCTAGCGGGGCTATTAACGAGCAGTACTTC; CDR3aa: CASRAASGAINEQYF
j_gene: TRBJ2-7; v_gene: TRBV21-1; abundance: once; d_gene: .; CDR3nt: TGTGCCAGCAGCACTCCGGGACAGGGGTCCTACGAGCAGTACTTC; CDR3aa: CASSTPGQGSYEQYF